These 12 T cell receptor beta chains were all obtained from the same sample, sequenced in a study of T cell responses to AZD1222 COVID-19 vaccine (dated by TCRdb to the early 2020s). This specimen's time point label, interpreted: about 28 days (+/-7) after the second vaccine dose. Library prep was done by the immunoSEQ multiplex PCR assay. Entries here come from immuneACCESS through TCRdb and include only in-frame sequences with V and J called. Some clones fail to appear in such tables; in the studies checked, an unresolved V gene covers under half of the shortfall, and the cause of the remainder is unknown. A total of approximately 81,000 clones appear in this sample, around 82% of them only once. The biggest ten clones account for approximately 1.3% of the sample. The sample in question was peripheral blood, obtained 28 days after the second AZD1222 dose. These receptors were obtained from an adult who received the AZD1222 COVID-19 vaccine.

V gene TRBV4-1 combines with J gene TRBJ1-2; 8 bases line up with TRBD1. This CDR3 contains 14 residues. V was pared by 5 bases and J by 2 bases, with 4 bases of the junction left unmatched. CDR1 and CDR2 from the germline V gene are MGHRA and YSYEKL. The CDR3 here is CASSSRQGNYGYTF. The DNA of the CDR3 is TGCGCCAGCAGCAGCCGACAGGGGAACTATGGCTACACCTTC.

This sequence joins TRBV10-3 and TRBJ2-3, with 8 nucleotides matching TRBD1. The CDR3 runs to 14 residues. J gave up 1 base and V 11 bases, and 8 bases lay outside the gene matches. CDR1 is ENHRY, CDR2 SYGVKD, per germline. CDR3 DNA sequence: TGTGCCCTAGGACAGGGCGTGGGCACAGATACGCAGTATTTT. As protein: CALGQGVGTDTQYF.

The CDR3 loop is CASSPGGSSGGFYEQYF. The CDR3 bases are TGTGCCAGCAGCCCCGGGGGGTCTTCGGGAGGCTTTTACGAGCAGTACTTC. The gene calls are TRBV28 and TRBJ2-7; 7 nucleotides line up with TRBD2. V dropped 6 bases and J dropped 4; count of bases not matched to a gene: 18. The CDR3 loop spans 17 amino acids. The germline V gene has CDR1 MDHEN and CDR2 SYDVKM.

The chain combines TRBV29-1 with TRBJ2-3, with TRBD1 as a possible D gene (6 bases). Trimming took off 6 bases at V and 0 bases at J, with 16 bases between the two ends. Germline V gives CDR1 SQVTM, CDR2 ANQGSEA. The CDR3 loop spans 15 amino acids. CDR3 protein: CSVQIQGDSTDTQYF. CDR3 nucleotides: TGCAGCGTGCAGATACAGGGAGACAGCACAGATACGCAGTATTTT.

This clone was seen a handful of times. The rearrangement uses TRBV11-2 and TRBJ2-1; 9 positions agree with TRBD2. Germline loops: CDR1 SGHAT, CDR2 FQNNGV. The CDR3 is made up of 15 amino acids. Unmatched junction bases numbered 6, after V lost 5 bases and J lost 4 bases. CDR3 sequence (DNA): TGTGCCAGCAGCCTTAGCGGGAGCGGTTACAATGAGCAGTTCTTC. Residues: CASSLSGSGYNEQFF.

This clone was seen a single time. This chain connects TRBV9 to TRBJ1-6, with TRBD1 matching 8 bases. Germline V gene sequence: CDR1 SGDLS, CDR2 YYNGEE. V lost 3 bases to trimming and J lost 7 bases; unmatched junction nucleotides: 3. This CDR3 has 14 residues. This CDR3 reads CASSGQGLNSPLHF. The DNA of the CDR3 is TGTGCCAGCAGCGGACAGGGGCTGAATTCACCCCTCCACTTT.

In DNA, the CDR3 is TGTGCCACCTTAGCTGAGGCAGGATATAATTCACCCCTCCACTTT. Translated, it gives CATLAEAGYNSPLHF. This chain joins TRBV10-3 and TRBJ1-6; D not resolved. V was cut by 10 bases and J by 4 bases, with 17 bases left in between. This CDR3 has 15 amino acids. Germline V gene sequence: CDR1 ENHRY, CDR2 SYGVKD.

The chain combines TRBV6-2 or TRBV6-3 with TRBJ2-3; 8 bases align to TRBD1. Germline V gives CDR1 MNHEY, CDR2 SVGEGT. The V and J ends lost 2 bases and 3 bases, in that order; junction bases with no gene match: 4. The CDR3 has 15 amino acids. CDR3 protein: CASSYGRGRTDTQYF. The CDR3 DNA follows: TGTGCCAGCAGTTACGGCAGGGGGCGAACAGATACGCAGTATTTT.

The chain uses TRBV19 and TRBJ1-4, with 10 bases that match TRBD1. J gave up 4 bases and V 5 bases, and 7 bases lay outside the gene matches. CDR3 size: 16 residues. Germline V CDR1 and CDR2: LNHDA, SQIVND (reference sequence). CDR3 DNA sequence: TGTGCCAGTAGTCTCCGGGGACAGGGGATTAATGAAAAACTGTTTTTT. The encoded protein is CASSLRGQGINEKLFF.

As for this clone: Other DNA sequences from this sample encode an identical CDR3 as well. This chain links TRBV7-2 with TRBJ2-7; 7 positions match TRBD2. CDR3 length: 18 residues. The V and J ends lost 1 base and 0 bases, in that order; junction bases with no gene match: 12. Germline assignment: CDR1 SGHTA and CDR2 FQGNSA. CDR3 nucleotide sequence: TGTGCCAGCAGCTTAGGCGCTAGCGGAAGAACCAGCTCCTACGAGCAGTACTTC. It translates to CASSLGASGRTSSYEQYF.

By frequency in the sample, this clone is medium-sized. The chain couples TRBV3-1 (or the pseudogene TRBV3-2) to TRBJ2-2; the D gene is possibly TRBD2 (6 bases). Germline V gene lookup returns CDR1 LGHDT and CDR2 YNNKEL (reference sequence). Trimming cost V 4 bases and J 5 bases, with 14 bases left between them. There are 15 residues in the CDR3. CDR3 nucleotide sequence: TGTGCCAGCAGCCTTGGCGGGGCGCGGACCGGGGAGCTGTTTTTT. Residues: CASSLGGARTGELFF.

This chain links TRBV9 with TRBJ2-7; 9 bases are shared with TRBD2. The junction had 11 bases not matched to a gene; V was cut back by 4 bases and J by 3 bases. In germline, CDR1 is SGDLS, CDR2 YYNGEE. This CDR3 region has 16 residues. For the CDR3, the DNA is TGTGCCAGCAGCACCACAGGACTAGCGCGAAACTACGAGCAGTACTTC. Translating gives CASSTTGLARNYEQYF. Complete variable domain (other parts from reference TRBV9 and TRBJ2-7): DSGVTQTPKHLITATGQRVTLRCSPRSGDLSVYWYQQSLDQGLQFLIQYYNGEERAKGNILERFSAQQFPDLHSELNLSSLELGDSALYFCASSTTGLARNYEQYFGPGTRLTVT.